This T cell receptor (beta chain) was sequenced during a study of early T cells in non-severe SARS-CoV-2 infection. TCRdb used MiXCR to reprocess the 5' RACE reads, holding one entry per CDR3 protein. The sample lists some 73,000 distinct CDR3 sequences; 9.5% to 15% were seen once. V dropped 5 bases and J dropped 3; count of bases not matched to a gene: 7. Germline values: CDR1 MNHEY, CDR2 SVGEGT. This CDR3 is built from 15 residues. This clonotype was observed at least ten times. The source material was whole blood. This TCR was recovered from an adult who was a healthcare worker with PCR-confirmed SARS-CoV-2 infection or an uninfected control (not recorded which). This rearrangement joins TRBV6-2 or TRBV6-3 to TRBJ2-1; 7 bases agree with TRBD1. DNA of the CDR3: TGTGCCAGCAGTCAAGGGACAGAATTCTACAATGAGCAGTTCTTC. Amino acid sequence: CASSQGTEFYNEQFF.